These T cell receptor beta chains were read from a single sample in a study of cytomegalovirus exposure and HLA in healthy donors. Method: immunoSEQ multiplex PCR; TCRdb's copy keeps in-frame clones and lacks some. The sample contains roughly 190,000 clones, around 81% of which appear only once. Sequenced material: PBMCs. Receptors originate from a man younger than 35 in good health and CMV-seronegative. Both conserved end residues are part of each CDR3. D genes are given only for firm matches. The size field is filled for only some rows; it gives once, few, many or a size class.

size: once; V: TRBV6-1; length: 13; J: TRBJ2-3; D: .; CDR3: CASRPGGGDTQYF; DNA: TGTGCCAGCAGGCCAGGGGGAGGAGATACGCAGTATTTT
size: .; V: TRBV29-1; length: 12; J: TRBJ1-2; D: .; CDR3: CSVDEQGYGYTF; DNA: TGCAGCGTTGATGAACAGGGTTATGGCTACACCTTC
size: few; V: TRBV2; length: 14; J: TRBJ2-5; D: .; CDR3: CASTPRGSVETQYF; DNA: TGTGCCAGCACCCCAAGGGGGAGCGTAGAGACCCAGTACTTC
size: .; V: TRBV6-5; length: 15; J: TRBJ2-1; D: TRBD1; CDR3: CASKNRDRVYNEQFF; DNA: TGTGCCAGCAAAAACCGGGACAGGGTTTACAATGAGCAGTTCTTC
size: .; V: TRBV11-2; length: 16; J: TRBJ2-3; D: TRBD1; CDR3: CASSSPLDRAGDTQYF; DNA: TGTGCCAGCAGCTCCCCGTTGGACAGGGCTGGAGATACGCAGTATTTT
size: .; V: TRBV7-8; length: 12; J: TRBJ1-2; D: .; CDR3: CASSGQSGGYTF; DNA: TGTGCCAGCAGCGGACAGTCCGGGGGCTACACCTTC
size: .; V: TRBV4-2; length: 16; J: TRBJ2-2; D: .; CDR3: CASSQERLVYTGELFF; DNA: TGTGCCAGCAGCCAAGAGAGGCTAGTATACACCGGGGAGCTGTTTTTT
size: .; V: TRBV25-1; length: 15; J: TRBJ2-2; D: TRBD2; CDR3: CASAGAGGWAGELFF; DNA: TGTGCCAGCGCTGGGGCGGGAGGATGGGCCGGGGAGCTGTTTTTT
size: .; V: TRBV11-2; length: 14; J: TRBJ2-7; D: .; CDR3: CASSFGHRDYEQYF; DNA: TGTGCCAGCAGCTTTGGTCACAGGGACTACGAGCAGTACTTC
size: .; V: TRBV7-3; length: 14; J: TRBJ2-1; D: .; CDR3: CASSLLSSSHEQFF; DNA: TGTGCCAGCAGCTTATTGTCTAGCTCCCATGAGCAGTTCTTC
size: .; V: TRBV5-1; length: 16; J: TRBJ2-3; D: TRBD2; CDR3: CASSWAGLAGTDTQYF; DNA: TGCGCCAGCAGCTGGGCGGGACTAGCGGGCACAGATACGCAGTATTTT
size: .; V: TRBV7-9; length: 15; J: TRBJ2-7; D: .; CDR3: CASSLAGGLSYEQYF; DNA: TGTGCCAGCAGCTTAGCGGGGGGACTCTCCTACGAGCAGTACTTC
size: .; V: TRBV2; length: 15; J: TRBJ2-1; D: TRBD2; CDR3: CASSGLAGGWDEQFF; DNA: TGTGCCAGCAGCGGACTAGCGGGAGGGTGGGATGAGCAGTTCTTC
size: few; V: TRBV1; length: 17; J: TRBJ2-7; D: .; CDR3: CTSSQGVAGGPTYEQYF; DNA: TGCACCAGCAGCCAAGGAGTAGCGGGAGGGCCTACCTACGAGCAGTACTTC
size: .; V: TRBV4-1; length: 15; J: TRBJ2-1; D: TRBD2; CDR3: CASSRTGLATVEQFF; DNA: TGCGCCAGCAGCCGGACGGGACTAGCTACGGTTGAGCAGTTCTTC
size: .; V: TRBV18; length: 13; J: TRBJ1-3; D: TRBD1; CDR3: CASSGTERNTIYF; DNA: TGTGCCAGCTCTGGGACAGAAAGGAACACCATATATTTT
size: once; V: TRBV4-1; length: 13; J: TRBJ1-2; D: .; CDR3: CASSQTDNYGYTF; DNA: TGCGCCAGCAGCCAGACAGATAACTATGGCTACACCTTC
size: .; V: TRBV4-3; length: 15; J: TRBJ2-7; D: TRBD2; CDR3: CASSLRTSAAYEQYF; DNA: TGCGCCAGCAGCCTGCGGACTAGCGCGGCCTACGAGCAGTACTTC
size: .; V: TRBV4-1; length: 18; J: TRBJ2-1; D: TRBD2; CDR3: CASSQDFGGRDRWDEQFF; DNA: TGCGCCAGCAGCCAAGACTTTGGCGGGAGGGACCGTTGGGATGAGCAGTTCTTC
size: .; V: TRBV29-1; length: 13; J: TRBJ1-2; D: TRBD1; CDR3: CSDFSGTGYGYTF; DNA: TGCAGCGATTTCTCCGGGACAGGGTATGGCTACACCTTC
size: .; V: TRBV5-8; length: 14; J: TRBJ1-1; D: .; CDR3: CASSFDRGGTEAFF; DNA: TGTGCCAGCAGCTTTGACCGGGGGGGGACTGAAGCTTTCTTT
size: .; V: TRBV27; length: 14; J: TRBJ1-2; D: .; CDR3: CASSAGTTNYGYTF; DNA: TGTGCCAGCAGTGCCGGGACAACTAACTATGGCTACACCTTC
size: .; V: TRBV18; length: 13; J: TRBJ1-1; D: .; CDR3: CASSRQQNTEAFF; DNA: TGTGCCAGCTCACGACAGCAGAACACTGAAGCTTTCTTT
size: .; V: TRBV7-2; length: 17; J: TRBJ2-3; D: TRBD2; CDR3: CASSLSVSGRGTDTQYF; DNA: TGTGCCAGCAGCTTATCGGTTAGCGGGAGAGGAACAGATACGCAGTATTTT
size: .; V: TRBV7-9; length: 16; J: TRBJ2-1; D: .; CDR3: CSSSKITGLVYNEQFF; DNA: TGTTCCAGCAGCAAGATAACAGGGCTTGTCTACAATGAGCAGTTCTTC
size: .; V: TRBV14; length: 16; J: TRBJ2-7; D: .; CDR3: CASSQRLASVSGEQYF; DNA: TGTGCCAGCAGCCAAAGGCTGGCTAGCGTATCGGGGGAGCAGTACTTC
size: .; V: TRBV4-3; length: 14; J: TRBJ2-5; D: TRBD2; CDR3: CASSQAGGQETQYF; DNA: TGCGCCAGCAGCCAAGCGGGGGGACAAGAGACCCAGTACTTC
size: .; V: TRBV4-2; length: 16; J: TRBJ2-2; D: .; CDR3: CASSKKGGSDTGELFF; DNA: TGTGCCAGCAGCAAGAAGGGGGGGAGTGACACCGGGGAGCTGTTTTTT
size: .; V: TRBV19; length: 16; J: TRBJ1-2; D: TRBD1; CDR3: CASSRTGGQSNYGYTF; DNA: TGTGCCAGTAGTCGGACAGGGGGCCAATCTAACTATGGCTACACCTTC
size: .; V: TRBV19; length: 14; J: TRBJ2-7; D: TRBD1; CDR3: CASSPGGLSYEQYF; DNA: TGTGCCAGTAGTCCAGGGGGCCTCTCCTACGAGCAGTACTTC
size: .; V: TRBV10-1; length: 17; J: TRBJ1-5; D: .; CDR3: CASSESTMGPVNQPQHF; DNA: TGCGCCAGCAGTGAGTCAACGATGGGGCCCGTAAATCAGCCCCAGCATTTT
size: .; V: TRBV29-1; length: 13; J: TRBJ1-2; D: TRBD1; CDR3: CSVVDRHPYGYTF; DNA: TGCAGCGTTGTGGACAGGCATCCCTATGGCTACACCTTC
size: .; V: TRBV9; length: 14; J: TRBJ1-2; D: .; CDR3: CASSTQGRYYGYTF; DNA: TGTGCCAGCAGCACACAGGGAAGGTACTATGGCTACACCTTC
size: .; V: TRBV28; length: 21; J: TRBJ2-4; D: TRBD2; CDR3: CASSSTTFGLAGNLAKNIQYF; DNA: TGTGCCAGCAGTTCCACTACTTTCGGACTAGCGGGAAATCTAGCCAAAAACATTCAGTACTTC
size: .; V: TRBV6-5; length: 15; J: TRBJ2-2; D: .; CDR3: CASRNLQGKAGELFF; DNA: TGTGCCAGCAGAAACCTCCAGGGGAAGGCCGGGGAGCTGTTTTTT
size: .; V: TRBV2; length: 15; J: TRBJ1-2; D: TRBD1; CDR3: CASRGGTGRSYGYTF; DNA: TGTGCCAGCCGGGGGGGGACAGGGCGTAGCTATGGCTACACCTTC
size: .; V: TRBV6-1; length: 15; J: TRBJ2-2; D: TRBD1; CDR3: CASITDRGITGELFF; DNA: TGTGCCAGCATCACAGACAGGGGTATCACCGGGGAGCTGTTTTTT
size: .; V: TRBV4-3; length: 16; J: TRBJ1-5; D: TRBD1; CDR3: CASSQELDRWGQPQHF; DNA: TGCGCCAGCAGCCAGGAATTGGACAGGTGGGGCCAGCCCCAGCATTTT
size: .; V: TRBV9; length: 13; J: TRBJ2-3; D: .; CDR3: CASSVAGEDTQYF; DNA: TGTGCCAGCAGCGTAGCGGGGGAAGATACGCAGTATTTT
size: .; V: TRBV5-3; length: 17; J: TRBJ1-5; D: TRBD1; CDR3: CARSHGQDHPSNQPQHF; DNA: TGTGCCAGAAGTCACGGACAGGACCACCCCTCCAATCAGCCCCAGCATTTT
size: .; V: TRBV4-1; length: 15; J: TRBJ1-2; D: TRBD1; CDR3: CASRPPGQAPEGYTF; DNA: TGCGCCAGCAGACCCCCCGGACAGGCCCCCGAGGGCTACACCTTC
size: .; V: TRBV15; length: 12; J: TRBJ1-1; D: TRBD1; CDR3: CATAGGSSEAFF; DNA: TGTGCCACCGCAGGGGGTTCAAGTGAAGCTTTCTTT
size: .; V: TRBV29-1; length: 15; J: TRBJ1-5; D: TRBD1; CDR3: CSVRTGGHSNQPQHF; DNA: TGCAGCGTCAGGACAGGGGGCCATAGCAATCAGCCCCAGCATTTT
size: .; V: TRBV7-2; length: 16; J: TRBJ2-5; D: TRBD2; CDR3: CASSFGTSAALGTQYF; DNA: TGTGCCAGCAGCTTCGGGACTAGCGCGGCGCTGGGGACCCAGTACTTC
size: .; V: TRBV20-1; length: 11; J: TRBJ2-1; D: .; CDR3: CRHRLDYEQFF; DNA: TGCAGACATCGACTAGACTATGAGCAGTTCTTC
size: .; V: TRBV4-3; length: 15; J: TRBJ1-2; D: TRBD1; CDR3: CASSQGTGTFYGYTF; DNA: TGCGCCAGCAGCCAAGGGACAGGGACCTTCTATGGCTACACCTTC
size: .; V: TRBV27; length: 20; J: TRBJ2-6; D: .; CDR3: CASSLSPATGIGTGANVLTF; DNA: TGTGCCAGCAGTTTATCGCCGGCCACAGGAATTGGAACTGGGGCCAACGTCCTGACTTTC
size: .; V: TRBV7-2; length: 17; J: TRBJ2-1; D: TRBD2; CDR3: CASSLGLTSGLSNEQFF; DNA: TGTGCCAGCAGCTTAGGCCTGACTAGCGGACTCTCCAATGAGCAGTTCTTC
size: .; V: TRBV10-3; length: 13; J: TRBJ1-5; D: TRBD1; CDR3: CASGQGQNQPQHF; DNA: TGTGCCAGCGGACAGGGGCAAAATCAGCCCCAGCATTTT